These 31 T cell receptor beta chains were sequenced from one sample in a study of immune heterogeneity within non-small cell lung tumors. The starting template was genomic DNA from bulk tumor, about 600 ng per sample. During surgery, several far-apart biopsies were obtained from every primary tumor. The study enrolled patients with untreated, newly diagnosed non-small cell lung cancer who underwent curative surgery. With 32 V and 13 J primers, multiplex PCR amplified the TCR beta CDR3. TCRdb processed the multiplex PCR reads anew with MiXCR; each CDR3 protein has one entry. The sample lists under 4,000 distinct CDR3 sequences; 52% were seen once. Sequencing was performed on lung tumor tissue. These receptor sequences come from a man in his 60s with non-small cell lung cancer.

The gene calls are TRBV2 and TRBJ2-7, with TRBD2 matching 8 bases. The germline gives CDR1 SNHLY, CDR2 FYNNEI. The V gene end was trimmed by 9 bases and the J gene end by 1 base; junction bases not matched to a gene: 5. This CDR3 has 13 residues. The CDR3 DNA is TGTGCCAGTCGGACTAGCTCTTCCTACGAGCAGTACTTC. Its protein is CASRTSSSYEQYF.

This sequence joins TRBV27 and TRBJ2-7; D is unresolved. This CDR3 has 15 residues. CDR1 and CDR2 (germline): MNHEY, SMNVEV (reference sequence). Trimming shortened V by 2 bases and J by 2 bases, and 13 bases separated the two germline ends. CDR3 DNA sequence: TGTGCCAGCAGTTTAATTGCAGGACGTCCCTACGAGCAGTACTTC. Protein product: CASSLIAGRPYEQYF.

On this clonotype: Because the CDR3 is missing its conserved closing phenylalanine or tryptophan, this is likely a read error. The DNA is omitted, as the CDR3 cannot be located on it reliably, and the CDR3 follows TCRdb's listing. The rearrangement links TRBV7-2 to TRBJ2-3; no check of the table's D call, TRBD1, against the DNA was made. Germline V gene lookup returns CDR1 SGHTA and CDR2 FQGNSA. Both ends counted, the CDR3 spans 16 residues. The CDR3 is CASSLIRGTYEQYFGP.

The chain joins TRBV11-2 to TRBJ2-3; 10 bases match TRBD2. The CDR3 sequence is 15 residues long. Germline loops: CDR1 SGHAT, CDR2 FQNNGV. Germline trimming cut 3 bases from V and 8 bases from J; bases unmatched to any gene: 8. The chain's CDR3 is CASSFRLAGDGTQYF. Here the CDR3 DNA reads TGTGCCAGCAGCTTTAGGCTAGCGGGGGATGGTACGCAGTATTTT.

The chain links TRBV30 to TRBJ2-7; 8 positions agree with TRBD2. This CDR3 is built from 13 residues. V lost 8 bases, J lost 7 bases, and 13 bases stayed unmatched. Germline CDR1 reads GTSNPN; CDR2 reads SVGIG (reference sequence). CDR3 sequence: CAGGLGGPSEQYF. Here the CDR3 DNA reads TGTGCCGGGGGACTAGGGGGGCCATCTGAGCAGTACTTC.

In the case of this clonotype: A read error is likely, as this CDR3 ends without the conserved phenylalanine or tryptophan. This chain uses TRBV7-9 with TRBJ2-1, with D unclear. In germline, CDR1 is SEHNR, CDR2 FQNEAQ (reference sequence). The CDR3 sequence is 15 residues long. The CDR3 reads CANSRVSGYYNEQFL. The CDR3 bases are TGTGCCAACAGCCGAGTGTCGGGTTACTACAATGAGCAGTTCCTC.

To note about this clonotype: This may be a read error: a much more frequent sequence differs by one nucleotide. The chain couples TRBV7-6 to TRBJ1-3; TRBD1 might be the D (5 bases). The CDR3 has 14 amino acids. In germline, CDR1 is SGHVS, CDR2 FNYEAQ. The DNA for the CDR3 is TGTGCCATCAGCCCAGGGATCTCTGGAAACACCATATATTTT. Its protein is CAISPGISGNTIYF.

This sequence joins TRBV6-1 and TRBJ1-4; 10 bases map to TRBD1. The CDR3 consists of 15 residues. The V gene end was trimmed by 1 base and the J gene end by 8 bases; junction bases not matched to a gene: 4. Germline V gene sequence: CDR1 MNHNS, CDR2 SASEGT. CDR3 nucleotides: TGTGCCAGCAGTGAAGGGACAGGGGGGGCGGAAAAACTGTTTTTT. Protein sequence: CASSEGTGGAEKLFF.

This clonotype occurred once. The chain links TRBV6-2 or TRBV6-3 to TRBJ2-2; no firm D call. Per the germline V gene, CDR1 is MNHEY and CDR2 is SVGEGT. V was cut by 10 bases and J by 1 base, with 7 bases left in between. This CDR3 is 12 amino acids long. In nucleotides, the CDR3 is TGTGCCACTAACGGGAACACCGGGGAGCTGTTTTTT. Amino acids: CATNGNTGELFF.

The chain carries TRBV20-1 and TRBJ1-1; weak D call: TRBD1 (6 bases). Germline CDR1 and CDR2: DFQATT and SNEGSKA (reference sequence). V was clipped by 6 bases and J by 4 bases, with 18 bases between them. This CDR3 spans 14 amino acids. The CDR3 sequence is CSASGKGGSTEAFF. Written as DNA, the CDR3 is TGCAGTGCAAGTGGGAAAGGGGGAAGCACTGAAGCTTTCTTT.

This clonotype is categorized as large. This chain links TRBV6-6 with TRBJ1-6; D not certain. With 0 bases removed from V and 8 bases from J, the gap between germline ends came to 11 bases. The CDR3 is 15 residues long. Germline values: CDR1 MNHNY, CDR2 SVGAGI (reference sequence). CDR3 amino acids: CASSYSSGIDSPLHF. The CDR3 nucleotides read TGTGCCAGCAGTTACTCGTCGGGGATTGATTCACCCCTCCACTTT.

In its sample, this clonotype is large (0.1 to 1%). The rearrangement joins TRBV13 to TRBJ1-4; 12 bases agree with TRBD1. Looked up from germline, CDR1 is PRHDT and CDR2 is FYEKMQ (reference sequence). V lost 5 bases, J lost 8 bases, and 12 bases stayed unmatched. The CDR3 totals 17 residues. Here the CDR3 reads CASSPRGDRGPGEKLFF. In DNA form, the CDR3 reads TGTGCCAGCAGCCCCCGCGGGGACAGGGGGCCGGGGGAAAAACTGTTTTTT.

By frequency in the sample, this clonotype is medium-sized (0.01 to 0.1%). V and J are TRBV2 and TRBJ2-5; D is undetermined. Trimming cost V 0 bases and J 2 bases, with 13 bases left between them. Germline CDR1 reads SNHLY; CDR2 reads FYNNEI. CDR3 size: 16 residues. The CDR3: CASSEAFEVFQETQYF. The CDR3 DNA reads as TGTGCCAGCAGTGAAGCTTTCGAGGTTTTTCAAGAGACCCAGTACTTC.

The rearrangement links TRBV12-5 to TRBJ2-1; D is unclear. CDR3 length: 11 amino acids. Germline CDR1 and CDR2: LGHNT and FRNRAP. Trimming cost V 1 base and J 10 bases, with 5 bases left between them. In nucleotides, the CDR3 is TGTGCTAGTGGTTTGGGGCGGGAGCAGTTCTTC. As protein: CASGLGREQFF.

By proportion, this clonotype is medium-sized (0.01 to 0.1%). This chain connects TRBV29-1 to TRBJ2-7; weak D call: TRBD1 (6 bases). Germline V gene data show CDR1 as SQVTM and CDR2 as ANQGSEA. The V end lost 6 bases, the J end lost 4 bases, and 13 bases lay between the germline ends. The CDR3 covers 12 residues. This CDR3 reads CSVTSTGYEQYF. The CDR3 coding sequence is TGCAGCGTGACAAGTACAGGGTACGAGCAGTACTTC.

This clonotype counts as medium-sized. This chain links TRBV10-2 with TRBJ2-2; D is ambiguous. Trimming stripped 5 bases from V and 5 bases from J, with 6 bases between. The CDR3 totals 12 residues. CDR1 is WSHSY, CDR2 SAAADI, per germline. The CDR3 DNA reads as TGCGCCAGCAGTATTACAACCGGGGAGCTGTTTTTT. Its translation is CASSITTGELFF.

This clonotype appeared a single time. V is TRBV4-1 and J is TRBJ1-1; 9 bases fit TRBD1. Unmatched junction bases numbered 8, after V lost 4 bases and J lost 2 bases. The CDR3 length is 16 residues. Germline V CDR1 and CDR2: MGHRA, YSYEKL. The CDR3 DNA reads as TGCGCCAGCAGCCCCTCTGGACAGGGGATTAACACTGAAGCTTTCTTT. Translating it yields CASSPSGQGINTEAFF.

With regard to this clonotype: A read error may explain this, as a much larger clone is one base away. J is TRBJ1-5 and V is TRBV10-3; 7 bases line up with TRBD1. The CDR3 is 13 amino acids. The junction had 3 bases not matched to a gene; V was cut back by 5 bases and J by 5 bases. Germline CDR1 and CDR2: ENHRY and SYGVKD. CDR3 coding DNA: TGTGCCATCAGTTGGGACAGCGATCAGCCCCAGCATTTT. It translates to CAISWDSDQPQHF.

The CDR3 spells CASSPQGGGRVNEQYF. The CDR3 nucleotides are TGTGCCAGCAGCCCCCAAGGGGGCGGGAGAGTCAACGAGCAGTACTTC. The chain links TRBV7-2 to TRBJ2-7; D possibly matches TRBD1 or TRBD2 (7 bases each). This CDR3 has 16 amino acids. Trimming removed 5 bases from V and 5 bases from J, with 22 bases in between. The germline gives CDR1 SGHTA, CDR2 FQGNSA.

The V call is TRBV12-3 or TRBV12-4, the J call TRBJ1-5, with 7 bases lining up with TRBD1. The CDR3 extends over 14 amino acids. The J segment lost 3 bases and the V segment lost 4 bases, leaving 3 bases of the junction unmatched. The DNA for the CDR3 is TGTGCCAGCAGTTCCGACAGGGTCAATCAGCCCCAGCATTTT. Translation gives CASSSDRVNQPQHF.

This clonotype is judged medium-sized (0.01 to 0.1%). As DNA, the CDR3 is TGTGCCAGCAGCTTGGGCAGGGACAGGGGGTCCTATACGCAGTATTTT. This encodes CASSLGRDRGSYTQYF. V and J are TRBV12-3 or TRBV12-4 and TRBJ2-3; 11 bases are shared with TRBD1. The CDR3 runs 16 residues. With V trimmed by 6 bases and J by 7 bases, 12 bases remained unmatched.

A single count supports this clonotype. The V gene is TRBV24-1, the J gene TRBJ1-4, with TRBD1 matching 8 bases. CDR3 size: 15 residues. V was pared by 4 bases and J by 4 bases, with 4 bases of the junction left unmatched. The germline V gene encodes CDR1 KGHDR and CDR2 SFDVKD. CDR3 protein: CATSDGTGLNEKLFF. The CDR3 region has the DNA TGTGCCACCAGTGACGGGACAGGCCTTAATGAAAAACTGTTTTTT.

This clonotype is judged large. The rearrangement joins TRBV20-1 to TRBJ1-1, with no clear D. Germline V CDR1 and CDR2: DFQATT, SNEGSKA (reference sequence). Trimming removed 3 bases at V and 10 bases at J, with 15 bases between. This CDR3 has 12 residues. CDR3 sequence (DNA): TGCAGTGCTAGGTTAGCAGATATGGCAGCTTTCTTT. The encoded protein is CSARLADMAAFF.

By share of the sample, this clonotype is medium-sized. The V gene is TRBV27, the J gene TRBJ1-2; D unclear. Germline CDR1 MNHEY, CDR2 SMNVEV (reference sequence). Trimming removed 5 bases at V and 7 bases at J, with 17 bases between. The CDR3 consists of 14 residues. CDR3: CASSEHGSGGGYTF. In DNA, the CDR3 is TGTGCCAGCAGTGAACACGGGTCGGGTGGTGGCTACACCTTC.

Comments on this clonotype: A much bigger clone sits one base away, suggesting this may be a read error. This chain uses TRBV28 with TRBJ2-7; D is unclear. The end of the DNA is better explained by TRBJ2-5, so the J call may be wrong. Germline CDR1 and CDR2: MDHEN and SYDVKM. CDR3 length: 13 amino acids. CDR3: CASGLGRRETQYF. CDR3 DNA sequence: TGTGCCAGCGGTTTAGGGCGCCGGGAGACCCAGTACTTC.

In this sample, this clonotype is medium-sized (0.01 to 0.1%). The rearrangement links TRBV6-1 to TRBJ1-2; maybe TRBD1 (5 bases). This CDR3 contains 14 residues. V gave up 7 bases and J gave up 5 bases, with 17 bases separating them. Germline V gives CDR1 MNHNS, CDR2 SASEGT. DNA of the CDR3: TGTGCCAGCACTGTTCGGGACCGATTGTATGGCTACACCTTC. The encoded protein is CASTVRDRLYGYTF.

J is TRBJ1-5 and V is TRBV3-1; D ambiguous. The germline CDR1 and CDR2 sequences are LGHDT and YNNKEL (reference sequence). The CDR3 runs to 15 residues. V was cut by 0 bases and J by 3 bases, with 9 bases left in between. CDR3 in amino acids: CASSQDFGNNQPQHF. The CDR3 region has the DNA TGTGCCAGCAGCCAAGATTTCGGTAACAATCAGCCCCAGCATTTT.

In this sample, this clonotype turned up once. An end of the junction differs from the germline gene, which may be a read error. The gene calls are TRBV30 and TRBJ2-7, with D perhaps TRBD2 (7 bases). Germline values: CDR1 GTSNPN, CDR2 SVGIG (reference sequence). The CDR3 totals 16 residues. In DNA form, the CDR3 reads TGTGACTGGACGCCCCTGGGGGGGGCTTCAGGATACGAGCAGTACTTC. Translated: CDWTPLGGASGYEQYF.

By frequency in the sample, this clonotype is medium-sized. The rearrangement joins TRBV7-3 to TRBJ2-1, with 9 bases matching TRBD2. V lost 1 base, J lost 8 bases, and 9 bases stayed unmatched. In germline, CDR1 is SGHTA, CDR2 FQGTGA. The CDR3 spans 16 residues. Written as DNA, the CDR3 is TGTGCCAGCAGCTTAAGACCTAGCGGGGTCGGGGATGAGCAGTTCTTC. Protein: CASSLRPSGVGDEQFF.

In its sample, this clonotype is large (0.1 to 1%). The chain joins TRBV20-1 to TRBJ1-1, with D tentatively TRBD1 (5 bases). The CDR3 has 13 amino acids. The V gene lost 4 bases and the J gene lost 4 bases, with 13 bases spanning the gap. Germline V gives CDR1 DFQATT, CDR2 SNEGSKA (reference sequence). CDR3 nucleotide sequence: TGCAGTGCTAAACCCCCGGGGGGCACTGAAGCTTTCTTT. Residues: CSAKPPGGTEAFF.

Relative to its sample, this clonotype is medium-sized. The chain recombines TRBV2 with TRBJ1-2, with 7 bases aligning to TRBD1. The trim removed 6 bases at V and 8 bases at J, leaving 6 bases unmatched. The CDR3 is 12 residues long. Germline V gene data show CDR1 as SNHLY and CDR2 as FYNNEI. The chain's CDR3 is CASSLGGWGYTF. The DNA for the CDR3 is TGTGCCAGCAGCCTAGGGGGCTGGGGCTACACCTTC.